A single sample is the source of the 12 T cell receptor beta chains below, sequenced in a study of high-grade serous ovarian cancer treatment subgroups. The tumor samples were collected prior to definitive surgery or chemotherapy. Libraries were prepared by immunoSEQ multiplex PCR; TCRdb keeps only in-frame clonotypes and omits some of them. The data contain more than 9,500 clones, 88% of them seen just once; the ten biggest clones take up under 3%. Sequencing input: tumor tissue. These TCRs come from a human donor with high-grade serous ovarian cancer.

The chain carries TRBV13 and TRBJ1-3, with D unclear. This CDR3 has 13 residues. The germline V gene has CDR1 PRHDT and CDR2 FYEKMQ (reference sequence). V was shortened by 5 bases and J by 4 bases, with 9 bases between the two germline ends. The chain's CDR3 is CASSEQPGNTIYF. CDR3 nucleotide sequence: TGTGCCAGCAGCGAGCAGCCAGGAAACACCATATATTTT.

The chain combines TRBV2 with TRBJ2-2, with D unresolved. With 6 bases removed from V and 2 bases from J, the gap between germline ends came to 10 bases. This CDR3 spans 14 amino acids. Germline-derived CDR1 and CDR2 are SNHLY and FYNNEI. Here the CDR3 reads CASSPKKNTGELFF. In DNA, the CDR3 is TGTGCCAGCAGCCCAAAAAAAAACACCGGGGAGCTGTTTTTT. Full variable domain (remainder filled in from reference TRBV2 and TRBJ2-2): EPEVTQTPSHQVTQMGQEVILRCVPISNHLYFYWYRQILGQKVEFLVSFYNNEISEKSEIFDDQFSVERPDGSNFTLKIRSTKLEDSAMYFCASSPKKNTGELFFGEGSRLTVL.

This clone was counted only a few times. The CDR3 bases are TGCGCCAGCACCTCGACAGGGAGGACTGAAGCTTTCTTT. Its translation is CASTSTGRTEAFF. The rearrangement uses TRBV5-1 and TRBJ1-1; 7 bases match TRBD1. Germline V gene lookup returns CDR1 SGHRS and CDR2 YFSETQ. V gave up 6 bases and J gave up 5 bases; unmatched junction bases: 7. The CDR3 is 13 amino acids.

This chain uses TRBV15 with TRBJ2-7, with 7 bases identical to TRBD1. Germline trimming cut 4 bases from V and 12 bases from J; bases unmatched to any gene: 6. The CDR3 is 11 amino acids. Per the germline V gene, CDR1 is LNHNV and CDR2 is YYDKDF (reference sequence). The CDR3, as DNA: TGTGCCACCAGCAAGGACAGGCGGACGTACTTC. Translation gives CATSKDRRTYF.

V and J are TRBV9 and TRBJ2-2; D is unclear. The germline V and J ends were trimmed by 3 bases and 4 bases, with 10 bases remaining between them. The CDR3 has 14 amino acids. Germline V CDR1 and CDR2: SGDLS, YYNGEE. The CDR3 region has the DNA TGTGCCAGCAGCGCCCCGACGAGCACCGGGGAGCTGTTTTTT. It yields the protein CASSAPTSTGELFF.

V gene TRBV5-6 combines with J gene TRBJ1-1; TRBD1 might be the D (6 bases). Germline V gene sequence: CDR1 SGHDT, CDR2 YYEEEE. The CDR3 runs 12 residues. Trimming pared 1 base from V and 10 bases from J, leaving 11 bases between. The CDR3 spells CASSLRTAGAFF. CDR3 DNA sequence: TGTGCCAGCAGCTTGAGGACAGCTGGAGCTTTCTTT.

The chain combines TRBV10-3 with TRBJ1-1; 7 positions agree with TRBD1. The length of the CDR3 is 14 residues. Germline values: CDR1 ENHRY, CDR2 SYGVKD. Losses at the gene ends were 6 bases for V and 0 bases for J; bases not matched to a gene: 4. The CDR3 spells CAIRHRGMNTEAFF. In DNA, the CDR3 is TGTGCCATCAGACACAGGGGCATGAACACTGAAGCTTTCTTT.

The chain links TRBV2 to TRBJ2-3; D could derive from TRBD1 or TRBD2 (5 bases each). From germline, CDR1 is SNHLY and CDR2 FYNNEI. Trimming took 8 bases from V and 2 from J, leaving 14 bases between them. This CDR3 has 14 amino acids. The CDR3: CASLRGPNTDTQYF. For the CDR3, the DNA is TGTGCCAGCCTCCGGGGCCCCAACACAGATACGCAGTATTTT. The whole variable domain, filled in from reference TRBV2 and TRBJ2-3, reads EPEVTQTPSHQVTQMGQEVILRCVPISNHLYFYWYRQILGQKVEFLVSFYNNEISEKSEIFDDQFSVERPDGSNFTLKIRSTKLEDSAMYFCASLRGPNTDTQYFGPGTRLTVL.

V and J are TRBV28 and TRBJ1-1; the match to TRBD1 covers 7 bases. The germline V gene has CDR1 MDHEN and CDR2 SYDVKM. The V segment lost 5 bases and the J segment 3 bases; nucleotides outside the gene matches: 6. The CDR3 contains 14 residues. The chain's CDR3 is CASSLLDRYTEAFF. The CDR3 DNA follows: TGTGCCAGCAGTCTGCTGGACAGGTACACTGAAGCTTTCTTT.

CDR3 sequence reads: CASSFQEGGVMYEQYV. DNA of the CDR3: TGTGCCAGCAGTTTCCAGGAGGGGGGCGTTATGTACGAGCAGTACGTC. V gene TRBV27 combines with J gene TRBJ2-7; TRBD1 or TRBD2 may be the D gene (6 bases each). CDR3 length: 16 amino acids. V was pared by 3 bases and J by 4 bases, with 19 bases between. In germline, CDR1 is MNHEY, CDR2 SMNVEV (reference sequence).

The J gene is TRBJ2-2, the V gene TRBV7-6; possible D gene TRBD2, 5 bases. Trimming left V 1 base short and J 4 bases short, with 13 bases between. The CDR3 consists of 16 residues. The V gene's germline CDR1 is SGHVS and CDR2 FNYEAQ. The CDR3: CASSLEGAGSTGELFF. CDR3 DNA: TGTGCCAGCAGCTTAGAAGGCGCTGGGAGCACCGGGGAGCTGTTTTTT.

This sequence joins TRBV19 and TRBJ2-5, with 12 bases identical to TRBD2. This CDR3 is 16 amino acids long. The germline V gene encodes CDR1 LNHDA and CDR2 SQIVND (reference sequence). Unmatched junction bases numbered 13, after V lost 6 bases and J lost 8 bases. The CDR3 sequence: CASSKSSGGAQYTQYF. In nucleotides, the CDR3 is TGTGCCAGTAGCAAGTCTAGCGGGGGGGCCCAGTATACCCAGTACTTC.